The present T cell receptor beta chain was sequenced within a study of blood T cells in healthy people across ages. Study observations and caveats: Comparison with aged donors showed that long-lived donors had more naive CD4+ cells and higher diversity.

A J-beta primer mix and a sample-barcoded 5' primer were used in a second PCR of about 6 to 12 cycles. Researchers report that each sample yielded at least 2.5 million CDR3-containing paired-end reads. Using its own MiXCR run on the 5' RACE reads, TCRdb lists one record per CDR3 protein. The sample lists about 780,000 distinct CDR3 sequences, 46% seen once, with around a sixth in the top ten. This clonotype was found once. As yet, its antigen is unknown. Donor samples were obtained from healthy Caucasian individuals from Russia, aged 6 to 90. A minimum of 7 million PBMCs was isolated per sample. Germline V lookup: CDR1 MDHEN, CDR2 SYDVKM. The CDR3 has 19 residues.

The rearrangement links TRBV28 to TRBJ2-1; TRBD2 aligns across 11 bases. Matching the DNA end better, TRBJ2-7 makes the J call doubtful. This clonotype originated in a man older than 75 in good health. Sequencing used blood. As DNA, the CDR3 is TGTGCCAGCAGTTTAGGGCGGGGGCGGGGGACTAGCGGCTACAATGAGCAGTACTTC. Its protein product is CASSLGRGRGTSGYNEQYF.